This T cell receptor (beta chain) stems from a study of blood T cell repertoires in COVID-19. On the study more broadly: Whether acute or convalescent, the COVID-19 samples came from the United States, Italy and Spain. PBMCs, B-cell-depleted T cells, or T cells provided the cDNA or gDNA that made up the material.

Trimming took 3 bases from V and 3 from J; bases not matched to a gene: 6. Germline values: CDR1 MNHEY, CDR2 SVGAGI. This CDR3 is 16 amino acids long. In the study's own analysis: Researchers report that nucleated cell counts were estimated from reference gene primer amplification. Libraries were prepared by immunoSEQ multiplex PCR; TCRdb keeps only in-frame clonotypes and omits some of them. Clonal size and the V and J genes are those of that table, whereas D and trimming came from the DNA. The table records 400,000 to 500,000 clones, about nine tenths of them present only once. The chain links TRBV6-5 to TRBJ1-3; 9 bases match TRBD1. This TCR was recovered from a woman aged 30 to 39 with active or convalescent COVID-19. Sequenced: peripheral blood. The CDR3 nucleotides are TGTGCCAGCAGTTATAACAGGGGGCTGAGTGGAAACACCATATATTTT. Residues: CASSYNRGLSGNTIYF.